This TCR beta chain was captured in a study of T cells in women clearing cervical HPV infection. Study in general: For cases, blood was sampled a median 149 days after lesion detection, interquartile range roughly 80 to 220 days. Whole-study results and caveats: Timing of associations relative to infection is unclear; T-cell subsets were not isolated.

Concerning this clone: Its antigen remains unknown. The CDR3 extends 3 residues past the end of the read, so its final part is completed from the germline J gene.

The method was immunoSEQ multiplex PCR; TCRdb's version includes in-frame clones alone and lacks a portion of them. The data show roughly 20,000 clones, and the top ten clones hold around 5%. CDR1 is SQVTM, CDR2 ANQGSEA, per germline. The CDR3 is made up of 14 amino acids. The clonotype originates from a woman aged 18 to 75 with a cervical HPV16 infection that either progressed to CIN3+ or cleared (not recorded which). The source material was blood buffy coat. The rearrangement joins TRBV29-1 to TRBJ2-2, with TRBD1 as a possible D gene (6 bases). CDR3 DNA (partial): TGCAGCGTTAAGAGTGGGACATCCTATTCACCG. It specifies CSVKSGTSYSP. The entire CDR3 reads CSVKSGTSYSPLFF.